The entry below gives a single T cell receptor beta chain sequence along with its context. Its antigen is currently unknown. The time point: pre-sensitization, week 0. Stated treatment: therapeutic diphenylcyclopropenone sensitization with weekly scalp DPC. TCRdb passed the RACE reads through MiXCR, listing each CDR3 protein once. Of around 200,000 distinct CDR3 sequences in the sample, more than 25% are singletons; the top ten hold about 2.7%. This specimen comes from a study of human T cells and chemical hapten exposure. This CDR3 region has 15 residues. Trimming stripped 3 bases from V and 2 bases from J, with 11 bases between. Germline CDR1 reads LGHNA; CDR2 reads YNFKEQ. The study, taken as a whole, reports: Significantly greater numbers of large CDR3 similarity clusters came from expanded TCRs than from controls.

Sequencing was performed on whole blood, taken in connection with sensitization to the hapten diphenylcyclopropenone (DPC). The chain combines TRBV4-2 with TRBJ1-5, with D maybe TRBD1 (6 bases). This TCR was recovered from a woman aged 25-40 years with alopecia areata. Some clones in this sample may be carry-over from other donors' samples. DNA for the CDR3: TGTGCCAGCAGCCAGGGGGGCGCGGGCAATCAGCCCCAGCATTTT. It encodes CASSQGGAGNQPQHF.